This T cell receptor (beta chain) was retrieved from a study of blood T cell repertoires in COVID-19. Overall study context: Samples taken during acute and convalescent COVID-19 were collected in the United States, Italy and Spain.

J lost 10 bases, V lost 0 bases, and 11 bases had no gene match. CDR1 is SSHAT, CDR2 FNYEAQ, per germline (reference sequence). This CDR3 has 16 residues. As handled by the study authors: For nucleated cells, counts were estimated from reference gene primer amplification. TCRdb's copy holds only in-frame clones and misses some; the assay was immunoSEQ multiplex PCR. D and trimming come from the DNA, and the V and J calls and clone size come from that table. The sample lists around 250,000 clones, approximately 88% occurring once. Sequenced input: peripheral blood. The rearrangement uses TRBV7-7 and TRBJ2-1, with 8 bases that match TRBD2. This receptor was obtained from a woman in her thirties or forties who had recovered from COVID-19. This CDR3 reads CASSLAAPGLGGEQFF. The CDR3 nucleotides are TGTGCCAGCAGCTTAGCGGCACCGGGACTAGGAGGCGAGCAGTTCTTC. Based on the CDR3 plus reference TRBV7-7 and TRBJ2-1, the full variable domain is GAGVSQSPRYKVTKRGQDVTLRCDPISSHATLYWYQQALGQGPEFLTYFNYEAQPDKSGLPSDRFSAERPEGSISTLTIQRTEQRDSAMYRCASSLAAPGLGGEQFFGPGTRLTVL.